The 25 T cell receptor beta chains below come from one sample, sequenced in a study of T cells after yellow fever vaccination. Via MiXCR, TCRdb re-called the 5' RACE reads, giving one row per CDR3 protein. The table has 200,000 or so distinct CDR3 sequences, about 7% seen once. The sample in question was CD4+ T cells sorted from PBMCs, obtained on the day of the yellow fever booster vaccination. The receptors shown here come from a man under 40 who received the YFV17D yellow fever vaccine.

This clonotype came up many times. The V gene is TRBV12-3 or TRBV12-4, the J gene TRBJ1-5; a weak D match, TRBD1 (6 bases). The CDR3 length is 16 residues. Deletions cut 4 bases from V and 2 bases from J, with 15 bases between. The CDR3 DNA reads as TGTGCCAGCAGTTCAGGGGATGTGTATGGCAATCAGCCCCAGCATTTT. Translating gives CASSSGDVYGNQPQHF.

CDR3 region: CSVVGGSRGYNEQFF. The DNA of the CDR3 is TGCAGCGTTGTTGGGGGGAGTAGGGGTTACAATGAGCAGTTCTTC. The rearrangement uses TRBV29-1 and TRBJ2-1; D may be TRBD2 (6 bases). The CDR3 loop spans 15 amino acids. The germline gives CDR1 SQVTM, CDR2 ANQGSEA. V lost 4 bases and J 4 bases, leaving 17 bases between the germline ends.

At least ten counts were recorded for this clonotype. This chain uses TRBV7-2 with TRBJ2-7; D not certain. V lost 3 bases, J lost 6 bases, and 9 bases lay in between. The germline V gene has CDR1 SGHTA and CDR2 FQGNSA. This CDR3 comprises 12 residues. CDR3 sequence (DNA): TGTGCCAGCAGCTTCAGGATCCGCGAGCAGTACTTC. Translating it yields CASSFRIREQYF.

The chain carries TRBV21-1 and TRBJ2-6. TRBV21-1 is a known pseudogene. This CDR3 comprises 16 residues. Here the CDR3 DNA reads TGTGCCAGCAGCGAGGGCCCTTTCTCTGGGGCCAACGTCCTGACTTTC. This translates into CASSEGPFSGANVLTF.

This chain connects TRBV6-2 or TRBV6-3 to TRBJ2-1; D uncertain. V gave up 7 bases and J gave up 4 bases, with 8 bases separating them. The CDR3 consists of 12 residues. Per the germline V gene, CDR1 is MNHEY and CDR2 is SVGEGT. CDR3 sequence (DNA): TGTGCCAGCATACATAATTACAATGAGCAGTTCTTC. Protein product: CASIHNYNEQFF.

This sequence joins TRBV30 and TRBJ2-7; D could derive from TRBD1 or TRBD2 (5 bases each). The CDR3 totals 12 residues. V lost 2 bases, J lost 4 bases, and 9 bases lay in between. Looked up from germline, CDR1 is GTSNPN and CDR2 is SVGIG (reference sequence). CDR3 coding DNA: TGTGCCTGGAGTTTGAGGGGATACGAGCAGTACTTC. Its translation: CAWSLRGYEQYF.

V and J are TRBV10-2 and TRBJ2-7, with no clear D. V shed 3 bases and J shed 6 bases, with 9 bases lying between them. This CDR3 contains 12 residues. CDR1 and CDR2 (germline): WSHSY, SAAADI. As DNA, the CDR3 is TGCGCCAGCAGTGAAGGAGATCGCGAGCAGTACTTC. Translated: CASSEGDREQYF.

This clonotype was seen ten or more times. The chain combines TRBV7-2 with TRBJ2-1; 8 positions agree with TRBD2. The CDR3 is 15 residues long. The V gene's germline CDR1 is SGHTA and CDR2 FQGNSA. Trimming cost V 1 base and J 5 bases; bases outside gene matches: 4. CDR3 nucleotide sequence: TGTGCCAGCAGCTTAGTTAGCGGGACACACAATGAGCAGTTCTTC. Its protein product is CASSLVSGTHNEQFF.

This clonotype was seen at least ten times. The chain couples TRBV12-3 or TRBV12-4 to TRBJ2-7, with D unclear. CDR3 length: 14 amino acids. V dropped 6 bases and J dropped 0 bases, with 12 bases sitting between them. CDR3 region: CASSLSGSSYEQYF. The CDR3 coding sequence is TGTGCCAGCAGCTTATCCGGAAGCTCCTACGAGCAGTACTTC.

This clonotype showed up just a few times. The chain is built from TRBV7-2 and TRBJ2-3, with 8 bases identical to TRBD2. CDR1 SGHTA and CDR2 FQGNSA come from the germline V gene. The junction had 3 bases not matched to a gene; V was cut back by 11 bases and J by 2 bases. The CDR3 has 12 residues. The CDR3 coding sequence is TGTGCCCTCGGGAGGGACACAGATACGCAGTATTTT. Its translation is CALGRDTDTQYF.

At least ten counts were recorded for this clonotype. V usage is TRBV24-1 and J usage is TRBJ2-3, with 10 positions matching TRBD1. Per germline, CDR1 KGHDR and CDR2 SFDVKD. The CDR3 has 14 residues. V shed 4 bases and J 6 bases; nucleotides not matched to a gene: 3. In DNA, the CDR3 is TGTGCCACCAGTGAGGGGACAGGGGTGGATACGCAGTATTTT. Its translation: CATSEGTGVDTQYF.

There are a few counts of this clonotype. The CDR3 loop reads CASSINVFGETQYF. The DNA for the CDR3 is TGTGCCAGTAGTATCAACGTCTTCGGAGAGACCCAGTACTTC. The chain couples TRBV19 to TRBJ2-5; D ambiguous. Per the germline V gene, CDR1 is LNHDA and CDR2 is SQIVND (reference sequence). The CDR3 runs 14 residues. The V and J ends lost 3 bases and 4 bases respectively, with 12 bases between them.

This clonotype has at least ten counts. J is TRBJ2-6 and V is TRBV29-1; D may be TRBD1 (6 bases). Germline assignment: CDR1 SQVTM and CDR2 ANQGSEA. Trimming left V 7 bases short and J 0 bases short, with 13 bases between. The CDR3 length is 15 residues. The CDR3 DNA sequence: TGCAGCGCTCAACAGGGAAGCTCTGGGGCCAACGTCCTGACTTTC. Its translation is CSAQQGSSGANVLTF.

CDR3 coding DNA: TGTGCCAGCAGCTTAGGGGGACAGGGTTTTTCACCCCTCCACTTT. It codes for CASSLGGQGFSPLHF. The chain links TRBV7-2 to TRBJ1-6; TRBD1 matches 9 bases. V shed 1 base, J shed 9 bases, and the junction held 4 bases outside the gene matches. This CDR3 is 15 amino acids long. The V gene's germline CDR1 is SGHTA and CDR2 FQGNSA.

This chain uses TRBV14 with TRBJ2-1; 7 positions match TRBD1. CDR3 length equals 13 residues. Germline CDR1 SGHDN, CDR2 FVKESK. V was clipped by 6 bases and J by 10 bases; unmatched bases: 9. CDR3 nucleotides: TGTGCCAGCAGATCCGGACAGGTACGCGAGCAGTTCTTC. Protein product: CASRSGQVREQFF.

V and J are TRBV9 and TRBJ2-1; D not certain. The germline V gene has CDR1 SGDLS and CDR2 YYNGEE. Trimming stripped 0 bases from V and 3 bases from J, with 4 bases between. The CDR3 contains 13 residues. CDR3 DNA: TGTGCCAGCAGCGTAGGCAACTACAATGAGCAGTTCTTC. This codes for CASSVGNYNEQFF.

This clonotype has just a few counts. This sequence joins TRBV12-3 or TRBV12-4 and TRBJ1-5, with TRBD1 as a possible D gene (5 bases). The CDR3 is 16 residues long. V was shortened by 1 base and J by 7 bases, with 17 bases between the two germline ends. The CDR3 spells CASSLGRTWDRQPQHF. The CDR3 coding sequence is TGTGCCAGCAGTTTAGGGCGTACGTGGGACCGCCAGCCCCAGCATTTT.

This chain connects TRBV28 to TRBJ1-6, with D unclear. Germline CDR1 and CDR2: MDHEN and SYDVKM. Trimming left V 6 bases short and J 8 bases short, with 11 bases between. This CDR3 has 13 residues. The CDR3 sequence: CASSRNIDSPLHF. The CDR3 DNA reads TGTGCCAGCAGCCGTAACATAGATTCACCCCTCCACTTT.

The rearrangement links TRBV20-1 to TRBJ2-3, with D uncertain. The length of the CDR3 is 16 residues. Trimming removed 6 bases at V and 1 base at J, with 20 bases between. Germline values: CDR1 DFQATT, CDR2 SNEGSKA (reference sequence). The CDR3 coding sequence is TGCAGTGCCACCCCAGTAGTAGGGCTTGGCACAGATACGCAGTATTTT. Protein product: CSATPVVGLGTDTQYF.

J is TRBJ2-3 and V is TRBV6-5; 12 positions agree with TRBD2. The CDR3 is 17 amino acids. The trim removed 0 bases at V and 5 bases at J, leaving 6 bases unmatched. The germline V gene encodes CDR1 MNHEY and CDR2 SVGAGI. DNA of the CDR3: TGTGCCAGCAGTTACTCGCCGTCTAGCGGGAGGGGAGATACGCAGTATTTT. Its protein product is CASSYSPSSGRGDTQYF.

Ten or more counts support this clonotype. The chain carries TRBV7-6 and TRBJ2-7; D is unresolved. The CDR3 is 13 residues long. The germline V and J ends were trimmed by 5 bases and 7 bases, with 15 bases remaining between them. Germline loops: CDR1 SGHVS, CDR2 FNYEAQ. CDR3 region: CASSPQELGEQYF. DNA of the CDR3: TGTGCCAGCAGCCCGCAGGAGTTGGGGGAGCAGTACTTC.

V usage is TRBV16 and J usage is TRBJ2-7; a possible D gene is TRBD2 (6 bases). The V gene lost 2 bases and the J gene lost 4 bases, with 9 bases spanning the gap. Germline lookup yields CDR1 KGHSY and CDR2 FQNENV. The CDR3 is 13 amino acids. This chain's CDR3 is CASSQSGPYEQYF. In DNA, the CDR3 is TGTGCCAGCAGCCAAAGCGGGCCGTACGAGCAGTACTTC.

This clonotype showed up just a few times. The V gene is TRBV4-2, the J gene TRBJ2-7, with 13 bases identical to TRBD2. The CDR3 is 17 residues long. Germline V gene sequence: CDR1 LGHNA, CDR2 YNFKEQ. Trimming took 1 base from V and 5 from J; bases not matched to a gene: 8. CDR3 sequence (DNA): TGTGCCAGCAGCCAAGTGGGAGGGACTAGCGGGAAAAACGAGCAGTACTTC. Translation: CASSQVGGTSGKNEQYF.

This clonotype was seen a few times. This chain uses TRBV6-1 with TRBJ1-5; 9 bases match TRBD1. CDR1 and CDR2 from the germline V gene are MNHNS and SASEGT. J was trimmed by 4 bases and V by 6 bases; bases with no gene match: 4. The CDR3 has 14 amino acids. The chain's CDR3 is CASRHRGQNQPQHF. Here the CDR3 DNA reads TGTGCCAGCAGACACAGGGGGCAGAATCAGCCCCAGCATTTT.

The chain recombines TRBV20-1 with TRBJ1-3, with D unclear. Germline lookup yields CDR1 DFQATT and CDR2 SNEGSKA (reference sequence). Trimming shortened V by 2 bases and J by 0 bases, and 5 bases separated the two germline ends. The CDR3 length is 13 residues. This CDR3 reads CSARRVSGNTIYF. The CDR3 coding sequence is TGCAGTGCTAGACGGGTCTCTGGAAACACCATATATTTT.